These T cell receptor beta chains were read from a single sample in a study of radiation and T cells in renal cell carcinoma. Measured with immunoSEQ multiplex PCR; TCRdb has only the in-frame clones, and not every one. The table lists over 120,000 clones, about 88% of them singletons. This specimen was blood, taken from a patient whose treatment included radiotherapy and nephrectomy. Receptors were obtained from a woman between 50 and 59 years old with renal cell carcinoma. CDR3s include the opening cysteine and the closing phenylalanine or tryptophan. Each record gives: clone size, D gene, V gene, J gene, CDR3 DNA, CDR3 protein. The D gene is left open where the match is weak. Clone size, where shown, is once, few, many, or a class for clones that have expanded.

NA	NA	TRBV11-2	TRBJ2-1	TGTGCCAGCTCAGGGGTCAGCTCCTACAATGAGCAGTTCTTC	CASSGVSSYNEQFF
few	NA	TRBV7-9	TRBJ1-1	TGTGCCAGCAGCTTAATGGAAGAAGGGTACACTGAAGCTTTCTTT	CASSLMEEGYTEAFF
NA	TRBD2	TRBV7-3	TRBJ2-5	TGTGCCAGCAGCTTAACAACTAGCGGGGGCCAAGAGACCCAGTACTTC	CASSLTTSGGQETQYF
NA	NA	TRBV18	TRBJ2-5	TGTGCCAGCTCACCACCCGTTAGAGAGACCCAGTACTTC	CASSPPVRETQYF
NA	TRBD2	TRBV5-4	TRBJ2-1	TGTGCCAGCAGCCCTCGGACTAGCGGGGGGCCTTATGAGCAGTTCTTC	CASSPRTSGGPYEQFF
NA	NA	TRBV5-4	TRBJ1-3	TGTGCCAGCAGCTTGGTGGGGCGGGAATCTGGAAACACCATATATTTT	CASSLVGRESGNTIYF
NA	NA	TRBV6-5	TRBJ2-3	TGTGCCAGCAGGCCCGCTCAAAGTCCAGATACGCAGTATTTT	CASRPAQSPDTQYF
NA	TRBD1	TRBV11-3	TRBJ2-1	TGTGCCAGCAGCTCACAGGGGTTGGGGAATGAGCAGTTCTTC	CASSSQGLGNEQFF
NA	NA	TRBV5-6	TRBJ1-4	TGTGCCAGCAGCTTGACAGGGTCCTATGAAAAACTGTTTTTT	CASSLTGSYEKLFF
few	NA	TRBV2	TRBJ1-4	TGTGCCAGCAGTGAGGGCAGGGTTAATGAAAAACTGTTTTTT	CASSEGRVNEKLFF
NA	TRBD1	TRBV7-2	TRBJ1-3	TGTGCCAGCAGCCTCACCGGGACAGGGAGAAACACCATATATTTT	CASSLTGTGRNTIYF
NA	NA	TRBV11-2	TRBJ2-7	TGTGCCAGCAGCTCCCTGGGCGGGACTGTTCCCTACGAGCAGTACTTC	CASSSLGGTVPYEQYF
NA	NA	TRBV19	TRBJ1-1	TGTGCCAGTAGTATAGGGAATCTCCGGACTGAAGCTTTCTTT	CASSIGNLRTEAFF
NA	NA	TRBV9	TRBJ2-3	TGTGCCAGCAGCGTAGCGACGGGGGCCGGCACAGATACGCAGTATTTT	CASSVATGAGTDTQYF
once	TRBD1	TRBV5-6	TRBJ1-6	TGTGCCAGCAGCACGACAGGGCTGAGCTATAATTCACCCCTCCACTTT	CASSTTGLSYNSPLHF
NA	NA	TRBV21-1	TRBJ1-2	TGTGCCAGCAGCAAAAGGATGTGCTACACCTTC	CASSKRMCYTF
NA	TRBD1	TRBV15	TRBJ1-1	TGTGCCACCTTAAAATGTCCGGGACAGGGGAGGAACACTGAAGCTTTCTTT	CATLKCPGQGRNTEAFF
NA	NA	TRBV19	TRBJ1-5	TGTGCCAGTAGTATTAGAGGGCCCCAGCATTTT	CASSIRGPQHF
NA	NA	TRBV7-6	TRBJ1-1	TGTGCCAGCAGCCAGGACATAAACACTGAAGCTTTCTTT	CASSQDINTEAFF